Listed below are T cell receptor beta chains from one sample, sequenced in a study of OX40 agonist ivuxolimab in advanced cancers. Produced via immunoSEQ multiplex PCR; TCRdb's table is partial and in-frame only. This table holds some 74,000 clones, approximately 83% found once. The sequences come from CD4+ or CD8+ T cells sorted from blood, collected in a trial of the OX40 agonist ivuxolimab. These TCRs come from an adult with an advanced solid tumor such as melanoma, head and neck, liver or kidney cancer. Both conserved end residues are part of each CDR3.

V gene: TRBV12-5; J gene: TRBJ2-1; CDR3 protein: CASGLVRTWDEQFF
V gene: TRBV11-3; J gene: TRBJ2-5; CDR3 protein: CASSILGETQYF
V gene: TRBV30; J gene: TRBJ2-2; CDR3 protein: CACYLGDSPNTGELFF
V gene: TRBV5-5; J gene: TRBJ1-2; CDR3 protein: CASSYLTENYGYTF
V gene: TRBV19; J gene: TRBJ1-1; CDR3 protein: CASSLSTGGNTEAFF
V gene: TRBV19; J gene: TRBJ2-7; CDR3 protein: CASSMDRTGGTYEQYF
V gene: TRBV19; J gene: TRBJ1-2; CDR3 protein: CATLLTGGARNYGYTF
V gene: TRBV2; J gene: TRBJ1-1; CDR3 protein: CASRGEGGTEAFF
V gene: TRBV6-5; J gene: TRBJ1-1; CDR3 protein: CASTRGGVNTEAFF
V gene: TRBV15; J gene: TRBJ2-1; CDR3 protein: CATSRGAGAGNEQFF
V gene: TRBV5-1; J gene: TRBJ2-1; CDR3 protein: CASSLGGASYNEQFF
V gene: TRBV11-1; J gene: TRBJ2-3; CDR3 protein: CASSASGRRADTQYF
V gene: TRBV6-5; J gene: TRBJ2-7; CDR3 protein: CASSWGGPRGGEQYF